Sequencing of this T cell receptor beta chain was carried out in a study of T cell changes during pregnancy in multiple sclerosis (dated by TCRdb to between 2017 and 2020). Background on the whole study: The study examined how the T cell repertoire changed over the course of pregnancy in women with multiple sclerosis.

In the case of this clone: Its antigen is currently not known. Per-base quality was not reported, and no clone a single base away is much larger than it.

V is clipped by 5 bases and J by 1 base, and the sequence between their germline boundaries is 9 bases long. The CDR3 spans 13 residues, from the cysteine through the phenylalanine. Only the CDR3 region is kept as DNA, spanning 39 bases read in frame from base 1. The CDR1 and CDR2 encoded by the germline V gene (reference sequence) are MNHEY and SMNVEV. Receptor amplification or capture employed the immunoSEQ multiplex PCR assay. TCRdb stores this immuneACCESS table with in-frame sequences only. Part of the clones is absent; in the studies checked, under half of the shortfall reflects unresolved V genes, and no reason is known for the rest. For this sample there are 55,000 to 80,000 clones; approximately 94% appear just once. The ten largest clones add up to more than 3% of the sample.

The sequence links TRBV27 to TRBJ2-7; the D gene is unclear. Specimen: CD8+ T cells from peripheral blood mononuclear cells, collected in the second trimester of pregnancy. This receptor was obtained from a female donor with multiple sclerosis, enrolled in a pregnancy study. The DNA sequence is given as TGTGCCAGCAGTATGACTCGTTCCTACGAGCAGTACTTC. It is translated as CASSMTRSYEQYF.